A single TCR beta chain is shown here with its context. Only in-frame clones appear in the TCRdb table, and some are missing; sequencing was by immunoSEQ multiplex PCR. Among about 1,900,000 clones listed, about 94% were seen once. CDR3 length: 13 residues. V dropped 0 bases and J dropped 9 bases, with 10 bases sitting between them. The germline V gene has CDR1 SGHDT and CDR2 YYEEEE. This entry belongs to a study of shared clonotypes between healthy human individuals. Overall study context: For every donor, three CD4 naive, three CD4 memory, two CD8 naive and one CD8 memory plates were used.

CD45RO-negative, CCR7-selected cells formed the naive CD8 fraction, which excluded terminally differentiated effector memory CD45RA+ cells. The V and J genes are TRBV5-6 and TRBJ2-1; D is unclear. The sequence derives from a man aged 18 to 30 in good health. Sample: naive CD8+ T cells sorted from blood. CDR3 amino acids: CASSLGPTGEQFF. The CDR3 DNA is TGTGCCAGCAGCTTGGGACCTACGGGTGAGCAGTTCTTC. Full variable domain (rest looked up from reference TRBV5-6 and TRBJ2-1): DAGVTQSPTHLIKTRGQQVTLRCSPKSGHDTVSWYQQALGQGPQFIFQYYEEEERQRGNFPDRFSGHQFPNYSSELNVNALLLGDSALYLCASSLGPTGEQFFGPGTRLTVL.